Below are 10 T cell receptor beta chains sequenced from a single sample in a study of blood T cells in healthy people across ages. A J-beta primer mix and a sample-barcoded 5' primer were used in a second PCR of about 7 to 12 cycles. TCRdb re-called the 5' RACE reads through MiXCR, storing one row per CDR3 protein. This table has about 570,000 distinct CDR3 sequences, around a quarter appearing once. This same sample was also part of a study on T cells of mothers and their children.

Sequenced input: blood. The receptor source for this set is a boy between 2 and 15 years old in good health.

This clonotype has a handful of counts. The CDR3 here is CASSLTSGSPLGVGETQYF. In nucleotides, the CDR3 is TGTGCCAGCAGTTTAACTAGCGGGAGCCCCCTAGGGGTCGGAGAGACCCAGTACTTC. This chain joins TRBV12-3 or TRBV12-4 and TRBJ2-5; 11 nucleotides match TRBD2. The CDR3 is 19 residues long. The trim removed 2 bases at V and 4 bases at J, leaving 15 bases unmatched.

This clonotype has only a few counts. One end of the junction fails to match germline, which may point to a read error. The chain uses TRBV19 and TRBJ2-5; D uncertain. CDR1 LNHDA and CDR2 SQIVND come from the germline V gene (reference sequence). CDR3 length equals 12 residues. The CDR3 DNA follows: TGTGCCAGTAGTATAGGGCAGGCCTCCCCGCTCTTC. Protein: CASSIGQASPLF. The whole variable domain, remainder taken from reference TRBV19 and TRBJ2-5, is DGGITQSPKYLFRKEGQNVTLSCEQNLNHDAMYWYRQDPGQGLRLIYYSQIVNDFQKGDIAEGYSVSREKKESFPLTVTSAQKNPTAFYLCASSIGQASPLFGPGTRLLVL.

The chain links TRBV5-1 to TRBJ1-2, with 7 bases fitting TRBD1. This CDR3 is 14 amino acids long. Looked up from germline, CDR1 is SGHRS and CDR2 is YFSETQ. Trimming at V came to 4 bases and at J to 7 bases, leaving 10 bases not matched to a gene. The CDR3 loop reads CASSPGQAVGGYTF. For the CDR3, the DNA is TGCGCCAGCAGCCCCGGACAGGCGGTGGGTGGCTACACCTTC. The whole variable domain, filled in from reference TRBV5-1 and TRBJ1-2, reads KAGVTQTPRYLIKTRGQQVTLSCSPISGHRSVSWYQQTPGQGLQFLFEYFSETQRNKGNFPGRFSGRQFSNSRSEMNVSTLELGDSALYLCASSPGQAVGGYTFGSGTRLTVV.

This sequence joins TRBV9 and TRBJ1-2; TRBD1 is a possible D gene (6 bases). Germline V gene sequence: CDR1 SGDLS, CDR2 YYNGEE. The CDR3 consists of 14 residues. Trimming stripped 4 bases from V and 4 bases from J, with 14 bases between. The CDR3 loop is CASSLGGNRYGYTF. For the CDR3, the DNA is TGTGCCAGCAGCCTAGGGGGTAATCGCTATGGCTACACCTTC.

Concerning this clonotype: The junction and the germline gene differ at one end; a read error may be behind it. This rearrangement joins TRBV27 to TRBJ2-7; 8 positions agree with TRBD1. Germline V gene lookup returns CDR1 MNHEY and CDR2 SMNVEV (reference sequence). The length of the CDR3 is 14 residues. In DNA form, the CDR3 reads TGTGCCAGTAGTTTCTTCGGACAGGGCTACGAGCAGTACTTC. This encodes CASSFFGQGYEQYF.

This chain links TRBV7-2 with TRBJ1-6, with D possibly being TRBD1 (6 bases). CDR3 length: 14 amino acids. The germline CDR1 and CDR2 sequences are SGHTA and FQGNSA. The germline V and J ends were trimmed by 4 bases and 6 bases, with 10 bases remaining between them. CDR3 nucleotides: TGTGCCAGCAGCTACGGGACATTTAATTCACCCCTCCACTTT. It codes for CASSYGTFNSPLHF. Complete variable domain (other parts from reference TRBV7-2 and TRBJ1-6): GAGVSQSPSNKVTEKGKDVELRCDPISGHTALYWYRQSLGQGLEFLIYFQGNSAPDKSGLPSDRFSAERTGGSVSTLTIQRTQQEDSAVYLCASSYGTFNSPLHFGNGTRLTVT.

Only a few counts were recorded for this clonotype. The chain combines TRBV7-9 with TRBJ2-3; D perhaps matches TRBD2 (5 bases). Germline V CDR1 and CDR2: SEHNR, FQNEAQ (reference sequence). Deletions cut 2 bases from V and 2 bases from J, with 8 bases between. The CDR3 sequence is 14 residues long. Here the CDR3 reads CASSLYGDTDTQYF. As DNA, the CDR3 is TGTGCCAGCAGCTTATACGGGGACACAGATACGCAGTATTTT. The whole variable domain, filled in from reference TRBV7-9 and TRBJ2-3, reads DTGVSQNPRHKITKRGQNVTFRCDPISEHNRLYWYRQTLGQGPEFLTYFQNEAQLEKSRLLSDRFSAERPKGSFSTLEIQRTEQGDSAMYLCASSLYGDTDTQYFGPGTRLTVL.

This chain links TRBV9 with TRBJ1-5; TRBD1 is a possible D gene (5 bases). CDR1 is SGDLS and CDR2 is YYNGEE in the germline V gene. This CDR3 region has 15 residues. Trimming pared 4 bases from V and 5 bases from J, leaving 16 bases between. This chain's CDR3 is CASSPPGAGHQPQHF. CDR3 DNA sequence: TGTGCCAGCAGCCCCCCCGGGGCGGGGCATCAGCCCCAGCATTTT.

This clonotype was counted between two and nine times. The V call is TRBV21-1, the J call TRBJ1-2. TRBV21-1 is an annotated pseudogene. CDR3 size: 17 residues. The CDR3 protein is CASSNRLTKGRDYGYTF. DNA of the CDR3: TGTGCCAGCAGCAATCGACTTACAAAAGGAAGGGACTATGGCTACACCTTC.

The table lists this clonotype with a few counts. In DNA, the CDR3 is TGTGCCAGCAGCACCTCGGGACAGATACACTACGAGCAGTACTTC. Protein sequence: CASSTSGQIHYEQYF. The chain has TRBV12-3 or TRBV12-4 and TRBJ2-7; TRBD1 matches 7 bases. Trimming removed 6 bases from V and 3 bases from J; junction bases left unmatched: 11. The CDR3 totals 15 residues.